These 25 T cell receptor beta chains were all obtained from the same sample, sequenced in a study of T-cell reconstitution after alpha-beta-depleted transplantation in children. Unique molecular identifiers were used in preparing the TCRbeta library. TCRdb passed the PCR reads through MiXCR, listing each CDR3 protein once. The profile shows approximately 270,000 distinct CDR3 sequences, 20% to 30% of them singletons. Material: PBMCs, mostly from graft donor cells, obtained 360 days after TCRalphabeta/CD19-depleted stem cell transplant. The source is a female patient between 2 and 15 years old who had a stem cell transplant for congenital amegakaryocytic thrombocytopenia, so the T cells may come from the graft donor.

This clonotype was seen more than once but under ten times. The V call is TRBV7-8, the J call TRBJ1-5, with D possibly TRBD1 on 6 matching bases. Germline values: CDR1 SGHVS, CDR2 FQNEAQ. V lost 4 bases, J lost 5 bases, and 18 bases lay in between. The CDR3 is 16 residues long. As DNA, the CDR3 is TGTGCCAGCAGCTCCAGGGGAGGGGGACTGTATCAGCCCCAGCATTTT. Translated, it gives CASSSRGGGLYQPQHF.

This clonotype has just a few counts. The CDR3 loop is CAISESASQETQYF. The CDR3 bases are TGTGCCATCAGTGAGTCGGCAAGCCAAGAGACCCAGTACTTC. This chain links TRBV10-3 with TRBJ2-5; no clear D gene. This CDR3 region has 14 residues. Between the trimmed V and J ends, which lost 0 bases and 1 base, there was a span of 6 bases. CDR1 and CDR2 from the germline V gene are ENHRY and SYGVKD.

V gene TRBV5-6 combines with J gene TRBJ2-2; D uncertain. Per the germline V gene, CDR1 is SGHDT and CDR2 is YYEEEE. V lost 1 base to trimming and J lost 4 bases, with 8 bases between them. The CDR3 is 14 residues long. DNA of the CDR3: TGTGCCAGCAGCTTGCCTTCAGGCACCGGGGAGCTGTTTTTT. It encodes CASSLPSGTGELFF.

This clonotype was detected ten times or more. This chain uses TRBV6-5 with TRBJ2-2; 10 positions agree with TRBD2. This CDR3 is built from 18 residues. Trimming at V came to 0 bases and at J to 6 bases, leaving 10 bases not matched to a gene. Germline lookup yields CDR1 MNHEY and CDR2 SVGAGI. The CDR3 region is CASSYSDGLAGAAGELFF. DNA of the CDR3: TGTGCCAGCAGTTACTCCGATGGTCTAGCGGGAGCCGCCGGGGAGCTGTTTTTT.

This chain connects TRBV9 to TRBJ1-2; perhaps TRBD1 as D (6 bases). V lost 5 bases, J lost 0 bases, and 17 bases lay in between. The CDR3 contains 16 residues. Germline V CDR1 and CDR2: SGDLS, YYNGEE. This CDR3 reads CASRSAYRAANYGYTF. The CDR3 DNA follows: TGTGCCAGCAGGTCCGCCTACAGGGCCGCTAACTATGGCTACACCTTC.

The chain combines TRBV14 with TRBJ2-2; 10 bases fit TRBD2. Germline assignment: CDR1 SGHDN and CDR2 FVKESK. The CDR3 consists of 17 residues. V trimming: 0 bases; J trimming: 6 bases; junction bases outside the gene matches: 7. CDR3 bases: TGTGCCAGCAGCCAAGAATTGGGGCTAGCGGGAGCCGGGGAGCTGTTTTTT. Encoded protein: CASSQELGLAGAGELFF.

This clonotype has ten or more counts. The V and J genes are TRBV12-3 or TRBV12-4 and TRBJ2-4, with TRBD2 matching 7 bases. J was trimmed by 9 bases and V by 3 bases; bases with no gene match: 5. The CDR3 totals 13 residues. CDR3 sequence (DNA): TGTGCCAGCAGTTTCAGGGAGGGAGGCATTCAGTACTTC. This codes for CASSFREGGIQYF.

This clonotype is a singleton in its sample. The junction departs from the called germline gene at one end, perhaps through a read error. J is TRBJ2-5 and V is TRBV20-1, with a possible D match to TRBD1 (5 bases). CDR3 length: 13 amino acids. CDR1 is DFQATT, CDR2 SNEGSKA, per germline (reference sequence). The CDR3 region has the DNA TGCAGTGCTTACGGACAACTCCAAGATACCCAGTACTTC. Its protein is CSAYGQLQDTQYF.

In DNA form, the CDR3 reads TGCGCCAGCAGCTCACACCGGAGGCACTATGGCTACACCTTC. Its protein product is CASSSHRRHYGYTF. The rearrangement uses TRBV5-1 and TRBJ1-2; no definite D call. Germline V gives CDR1 SGHRS, CDR2 YFSETQ. Trimming shortened V by 3 bases and J by 3 bases, and 12 bases separated the two germline ends. The CDR3 runs 14 residues.

This chain joins TRBV3-1 and TRBJ1-6; 9 bases align to TRBD1. This CDR3 has 15 amino acids. CDR1 is LGHDT and CDR2 is YNNKEL in the germline V gene (reference sequence). The trim removed 4 bases at V and 10 bases at J, leaving 8 bases unmatched. The CDR3 here is CASSRSGTGYSPLHF. In DNA, the CDR3 is TGTGCCAGCAGCCGATCTGGGACAGGGTACTCACCCCTCCACTTT.

This clonotype was seen more than once but under ten times. This rearrangement joins TRBV2 to TRBJ2-2; 7 nucleotides match TRBD2. There are 14 residues in the CDR3. Trimming removed 11 bases from V and 1 base from J; junction bases left unmatched: 7. The germline V gene has CDR1 SNHLY and CDR2 FYNNEI. The CDR3 DNA sequence: TGTGCCGTCAGAGCGGGGCTGAACACCGGGGAGCTGTTTTTT. It yields the protein CAVRAGLNTGELFF.

This clonotype was counted between two and nine times. This chain joins TRBV4-3 and TRBJ1-1, with 10 bases identical to TRBD1. V trimming: 9 bases; J trimming: 7 bases; junction bases outside the gene matches: 11. The CDR3 consists of 14 residues. Germline CDR1 LGHNA, CDR2 YSLEER. CDR3 sequence reads: CASNNPGQGSEAFF. CDR3 nucleotides: TGCGCCAGTAACAACCCGGGACAGGGGAGTGAAGCTTTCTTT.

This clonotype was counted at least ten times. The rearrangement links TRBV28 to TRBJ2-5, with a weak D call TRBD1 (5 bases). The germline V gene has CDR1 MDHEN and CDR2 SYDVKM. The length of the CDR3 is 14 residues. Trimming took off 3 bases at V and 0 bases at J, with 8 bases between the two ends. DNA for the CDR3: TGTGCCAGCAGTTTTTCAGGGTACCAAGAGACCCAGTACTTC. Translation: CASSFSGYQETQYF.

The chain employs TRBV5-1 and TRBJ1-6, with TRBD1 identical over 8 bases. The CDR3 length is 14 residues. Losses at the gene ends were 4 bases for V and 6 bases for J; bases not matched to a gene: 3. Germline V gene lookup returns CDR1 SGHRS and CDR2 YFSETQ. This chain's CDR3 is CASSTDRVNSPLHF. In nucleotides, the CDR3 is TGCGCCAGCAGCACGGACAGGGTTAATTCACCCCTCCACTTT. Full variable domain (missing parts from reference TRBV5-1 and TRBJ1-6): KAGVTQTPRYLIKTRGQQVTLSCSPISGHRSVSWYQQTPGQGLQFLFEYFSETQRNKGNFPGRFSGRQFSNSRSEMNVSTLELGDSALYLCASSTDRVNSPLHFGNGTRLTVT.

This clonotype was picked up a small number of times. The chain uses TRBV18 and TRBJ2-7; 7 bases agree with TRBD1. V shed 3 bases, J shed 1 base, and the junction held 12 bases outside the gene matches. Germline-derived CDR1 and CDR2 are KGHSH and LQKENI. The CDR3 spans 17 residues. This CDR3 is CASSPTGQATFSYEQYF. The CDR3 DNA follows: TGTGCCAGCTCACCTACCGGACAGGCAACCTTTTCCTACGAGCAGTACTTC.

This clonotype has ten or more counts. The J gene is TRBJ2-3, the V gene TRBV12-3 or TRBV12-4; 11 nucleotides align to TRBD2. CDR3 length: 15 residues. J gave up 4 bases and V 3 bases, and 3 bases lay outside the gene matches. CDR3 in amino acids: CASSFLAGGSDTQYF. CDR3 coding DNA: TGTGCCAGCAGTTTCCTAGCGGGAGGATCAGATACGCAGTATTTT.

This clonotype was detected a few times. Compared with germline, one end of the junction differs, possibly owing to a read error. The chain links TRBV12-3 or TRBV12-4 to TRBJ1-2; D remains ambiguous. The CDR3 has 14 amino acids. The CDR3, as DNA: TGTGCCAGCAGTTTAGCGCAGGAGGGAGGGCGCGCTGGCTTC. Translation: CASSLAQEGGRAGF.

This clonotype was counted ten times or more. This chain joins TRBV4-1 and TRBJ2-7; the match to TRBD2 covers 9 bases. V was pared by 0 bases and J by 4 bases, with 13 bases of the junction left unmatched. CDR1 and CDR2 from the germline V gene are MGHRA and YSYEKL. CDR3 size: 18 residues. The CDR3, as DNA: TGCGCCAGCAGCCAAGAGGGGGGAACTAGCGGGTTCTTGTACGAGCAGTACTTC. Its protein product is CASSQEGGTSGFLYEQYF.

The chain carries TRBV10-3 and TRBJ2-6; D not resolved. Trimming removed 4 bases at V and 0 bases at J, with 13 bases between. CDR1 and CDR2 from the germline V gene are ENHRY and SYGVKD. This CDR3 is built from 17 residues. The CDR3, as DNA: TGTGCCATCAGTGGCAGAACGGGCCACTCTGGGGCCAACGTCCTGACTTTC. It is translated as CAISGRTGHSGANVLTF.

The rearrangement uses TRBV6-1 and TRBJ2-7, with unresolved D. The germline gives CDR1 MNHNS, CDR2 SASEGT. CDR3 length equals 13 residues. V lost 4 bases to trimming and J lost 2 bases, with 9 bases between them. The CDR3 DNA follows: TGTGCCAGCAGTGCGAGGTTCGCCTACGAGCAGTACTTC. This sequence encodes CASSARFAYEQYF.

The rearrangement links TRBV28 to TRBJ2-5, with 12 bases fitting TRBD1. V was clipped by 6 bases and J by 1 base; unmatched bases: 9. Germline V CDR1 and CDR2: MDHEN, SYDVKM. CDR3 length equals 17 residues. CDR3 in amino acids: CASRRSGTGGFQETQYF. The DNA for the CDR3 is TGTGCCAGCAGGCGTTCCGGGACAGGGGGCTTCCAAGAGACCCAGTACTTC.

This clonotype was seen ten or more times. This chain connects TRBV20-1 to TRBJ2-3; TRBD2 aligns across 9 bases. Germline trimming cut 5 bases from V and 3 bases from J; bases unmatched to any gene: 12. Germline CDR1 and CDR2: DFQATT and SNEGSKA (reference sequence). This CDR3 has 16 residues. CDR3 region: CSASSGSGRMTDTQYF. Here the CDR3 DNA reads TGCAGTGCTTCCTCAGGGAGCGGGAGGATGACAGATACGCAGTATTTT.

This clonotype appeared a few times. The gene calls are TRBV5-6 and TRBJ2-1, with TRBD2 matching over 12 bases. Germline V lookup: CDR1 SGHDT, CDR2 YYEEEE. The trim removed 3 bases at V and 0 bases at J, leaving 7 bases unmatched. This CDR3 region has 18 residues. The CDR3 region has the DNA TGTGCCAGCAGCTCACTAGCGGGAGGCCCCCCCTCCTACAATGAGCAGTTCTTC. Protein product: CASSSLAGGPPSYNEQFF.

This clonotype was seen more than once but under ten times. The chain employs TRBV5-1 and TRBJ2-2; D might be TRBD2 (6 bases). This CDR3 contains 18 residues. Germline V gene sequence: CDR1 SGHRS, CDR2 YFSETQ. V shed 6 bases and J shed 6 bases, with 27 bases lying between them. This chain's CDR3 is CASTDSEGSGYWAGELFF. The CDR3 DNA is TGCGCCAGCACCGACTCGGAGGGTAGCGGTTACTGGGCCGGGGAGCTGTTTTTT.

This clonotype was detected a few times. The V gene is TRBV7-8, the J gene TRBJ2-1, with 7 bases fitting TRBD1. V dropped 4 bases and J dropped 4; count of bases not matched to a gene: 13. This CDR3 has 17 amino acids. The V gene's germline CDR1 is SGHVS and CDR2 FQNEAQ. CDR3 coding DNA: TGTGCCAGCAGCTCTTTATACAGGGGCAGCTATTACAATGAGCAGTTCTTC. It yields the protein CASSSLYRGSYYNEQFF.